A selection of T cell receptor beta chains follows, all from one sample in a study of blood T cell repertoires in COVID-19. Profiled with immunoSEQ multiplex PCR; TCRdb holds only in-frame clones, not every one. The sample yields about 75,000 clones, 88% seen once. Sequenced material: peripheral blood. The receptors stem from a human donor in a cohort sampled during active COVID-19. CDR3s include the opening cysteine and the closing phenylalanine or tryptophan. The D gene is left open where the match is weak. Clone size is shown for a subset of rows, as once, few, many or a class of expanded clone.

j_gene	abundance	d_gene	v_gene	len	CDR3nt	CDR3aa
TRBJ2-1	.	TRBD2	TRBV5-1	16	TGCGCCAGCAGCGTAGGGACTAGCGGGGGGTACAATGAGCAGTTCTTC	CASSVGTSGGYNEQFF
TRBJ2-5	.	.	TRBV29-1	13	TGCAGCGGGTCCTGGGGGCGCGGGGAGACCCAGTACTTC	CSGSWGRGETQYF
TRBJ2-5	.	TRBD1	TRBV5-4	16	TGTGCCAGCAGCTTGCGGACAGGCCGCAGGGGAGAGACCCAGTACTTC	CASSLRTGRRGETQYF
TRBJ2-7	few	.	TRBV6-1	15	TGTGCCAGCAGTGAGACAAACAGGGTGGTCGACGAGCAGTACTTC	CASSETNRVVDEQYF
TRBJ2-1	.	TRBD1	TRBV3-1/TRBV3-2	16	TGTGCCAGCAGCCAGCGCATCGGGACAGGGGACAATGAGCAGTTCTTC	CASSQRIGTGDNEQFF
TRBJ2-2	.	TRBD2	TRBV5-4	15	TGTGCCAGCAGCCCGGGGACTAGCTACACCGGGGAGCTGTTTTTT	CASSPGTSYTGELFF
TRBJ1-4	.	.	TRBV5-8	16	TGTGCCAGCAGCTTCCCACCGACAGCAACTAATGAAAAACTGTTTTTT	CASSFPPTATNEKLFF
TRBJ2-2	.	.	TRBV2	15	TGTGCCAGCACCGAGGGCAGGGGAGGGACCGGGGAGCTGTTTTTT	CASTEGRGGTGELFF
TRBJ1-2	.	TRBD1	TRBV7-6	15	TGTGCCAGCAGCTTGATCCAGGGGGCATCTGGGGGCTACACCTTC	CASSLIQGASGGYTF
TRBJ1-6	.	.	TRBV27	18	TGTGCCAGCAGTCTCGTCCGGGACACGGTTTCCTATAATTCACCCCTCCACTTT	CASSLVRDTVSYNSPLHF
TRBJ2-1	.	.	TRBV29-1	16	TGCAGCGTTGAAGATCCGGAACAGGGCTCCTACAATGAGCAGTTCTTC	CSVEDPEQGSYNEQFF
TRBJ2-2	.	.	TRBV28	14	TGTGCCAGCAGTTTCGACAGCAACACCGGGGAGCTGTTTTTT	CASSFDSNTGELFF
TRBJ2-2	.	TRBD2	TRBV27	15	TGTGCCAGCAGTTTCGGGACTAGCGGGACCGGGGAGCTGTTTTTT	CASSFGTSGTGELFF
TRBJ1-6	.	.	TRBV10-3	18	TGTGCCATCAGTGAGTCGTTGTCCAGGGCGAACTATAATTCACCCCTCCACTTT	CAISESLSRANYNSPLHF
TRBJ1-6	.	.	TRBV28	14	TGTGCCAGCGGCAGGGTGAGTTATAATTCACCCCTCCACTTT	CASGRVSYNSPLHF
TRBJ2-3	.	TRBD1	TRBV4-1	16	TGCGCCAGCAGCCAAGAGGGGACAGGGTGGTTAGATACGCAGTATTTT	CASSQEGTGWLDTQYF
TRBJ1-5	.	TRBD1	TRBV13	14	TGTGCCAGCAGCTTCACAGGGGGCAATCAGCCCCAGCATTTT	CASSFTGGNQPQHF
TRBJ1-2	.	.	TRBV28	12	TGTGCCAGCAGTCTCCCCCTCGTGGGCTACACCTTC	CASSLPLVGYTF
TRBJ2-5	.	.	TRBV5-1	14	TGCGCCAGCAGTCCACAGGGTGGTAAAGAGACCCAGTACTTC	CASSPQGGKETQYF
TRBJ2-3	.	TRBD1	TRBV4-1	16	TGCGCCAGCAGCCTTTCCGGGACAGGGAGAACAGATACGCAGTATTTT	CASSLSGTGRTDTQYF
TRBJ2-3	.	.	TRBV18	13	TGTGCCAGCTCAAGGACTTACACAGATACGCAGTATTTT	CASSRTYTDTQYF
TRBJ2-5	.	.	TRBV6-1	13	TGTGCCAGCAGTGAAACGAGGGAGGTGACCCAGTACTTC	CASSETREVTQYF
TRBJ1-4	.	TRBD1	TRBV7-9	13	TGTGCCAGCAGCCCCAGGGACAGCGAAAAACTGTTTTTT	CASSPRDSEKLFF
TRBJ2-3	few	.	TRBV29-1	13	TGCAGCGTAGGCGCCAGGAACACAGATACGCAGTATTTT	CSVGARNTDTQYF
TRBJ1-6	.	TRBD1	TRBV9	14	TGTGCCAGCAGCCCGGACAGGTTGAATTCACCCCTCCACTTT	CASSPDRLNSPLHF